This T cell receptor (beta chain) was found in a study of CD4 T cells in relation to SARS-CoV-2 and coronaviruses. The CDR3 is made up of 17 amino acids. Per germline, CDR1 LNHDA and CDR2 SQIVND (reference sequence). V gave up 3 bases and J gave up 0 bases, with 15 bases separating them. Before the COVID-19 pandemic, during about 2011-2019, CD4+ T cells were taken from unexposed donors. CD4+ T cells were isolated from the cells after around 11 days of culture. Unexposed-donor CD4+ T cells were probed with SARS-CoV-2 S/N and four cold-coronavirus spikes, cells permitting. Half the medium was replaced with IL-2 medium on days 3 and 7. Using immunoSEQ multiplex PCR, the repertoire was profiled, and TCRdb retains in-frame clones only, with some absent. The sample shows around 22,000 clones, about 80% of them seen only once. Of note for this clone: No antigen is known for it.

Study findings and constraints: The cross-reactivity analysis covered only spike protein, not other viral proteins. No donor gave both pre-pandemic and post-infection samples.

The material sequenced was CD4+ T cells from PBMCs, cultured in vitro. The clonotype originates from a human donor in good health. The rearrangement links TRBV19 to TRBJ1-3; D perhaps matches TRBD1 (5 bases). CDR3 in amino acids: CASSMLAGIPSGNTIYF. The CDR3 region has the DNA TGTGCCAGTAGTATGCTGGCAGGGATCCCCTCTGGAAACACCATATATTTT.